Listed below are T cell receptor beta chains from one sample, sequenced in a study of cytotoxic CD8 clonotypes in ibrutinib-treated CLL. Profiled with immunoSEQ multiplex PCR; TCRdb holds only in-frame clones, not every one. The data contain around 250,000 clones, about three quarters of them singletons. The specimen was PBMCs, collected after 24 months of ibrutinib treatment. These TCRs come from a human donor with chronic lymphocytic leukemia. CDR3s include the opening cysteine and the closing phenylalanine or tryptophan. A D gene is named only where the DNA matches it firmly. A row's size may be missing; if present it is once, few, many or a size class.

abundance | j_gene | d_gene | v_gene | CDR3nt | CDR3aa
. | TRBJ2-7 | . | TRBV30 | TGTGCCTGGAGACGAGGAGGAGGGGGAGGGGCCTACGAGCAGTACTTC | CAWRRGGGGGAYEQYF
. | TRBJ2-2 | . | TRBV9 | TGTGCCAGCAGCGTAGGCCCTTACACTCCGAACACCGGGGAGCTGTTTTTT | CASSVGPYTPNTGELFF
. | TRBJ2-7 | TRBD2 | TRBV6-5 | TGTGCCAGCAGTTACTCACTAGCGACGAGCTCCTACGAGCAGTACTTC | CASSYSLATSSYEQYF
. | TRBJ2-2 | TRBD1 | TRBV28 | TGTGCCAGCAGTTTATCTAAACCGGGACAGGGGGCCTCTGGGGAGCTGTTTTTT | CASSLSKPGQGASGELFF
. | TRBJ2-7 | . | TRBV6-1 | TGTGCCAGCAGCGACGGGGCGATCTACGAGCAGTACTTC | CASSDGAIYEQYF
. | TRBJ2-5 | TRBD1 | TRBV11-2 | TGTGCCAGCAGCTTAACCACAGGGGGGCTGGAGACCCAGTACTTC | CASSLTTGGLETQYF
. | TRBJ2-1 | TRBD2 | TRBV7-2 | TGTGCCAGCAGCTCCCCCGGACCGGGACTAGCATCCAATGAGCAGTTCTTC | CASSSPGPGLASNEQFF
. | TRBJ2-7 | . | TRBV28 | TGTGCCAGCAGTTCTAACTTCGAGCAGTACTTC | CASSSNFEQYF
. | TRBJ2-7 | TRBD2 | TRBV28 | TGTGCCAGCACTTCCGACAGACTAGCGGGAGACTACGAGCAGTACTTC | CASTSDRLAGDYEQYF
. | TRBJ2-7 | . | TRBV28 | TGTGCCAGCGGGGCGCGGCGGGACAGTCTCTACGAGCAGTACTTC | CASGARRDSLYEQYF
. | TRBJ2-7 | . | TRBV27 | TGTGCGGACAGGAGGGCCTCCTACGAGCAGTACTTC | CADRRASYEQYF
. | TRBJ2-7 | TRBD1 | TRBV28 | TGTGCCAGCGTCAAACCAGGGGGCGACGAGCAGTACTTC | CASVKPGGDEQYF
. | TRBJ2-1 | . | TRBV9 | TGTGCCAGCAGCGTAGAGGCCGGGACAACCTACAATGAGCAGTTCTTC | CASSVEAGTTYNEQFF
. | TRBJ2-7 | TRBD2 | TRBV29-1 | TGCAGCGTAGAAGATACTAGCGGGGCCTTGGACGAGCAGTACTTC | CSVEDTSGALDEQYF
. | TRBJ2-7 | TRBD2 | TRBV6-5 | TGTGCCAGCAGCCCCGGGACTAGCTATGTCGGCGAGCAGTACTTC | CASSPGTSYVGEQYF
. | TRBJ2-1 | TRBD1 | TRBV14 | TGTGCCAGCAGCCAGGACAGGGGGGTAAACAATGAGCAGTTCTTC | CASSQDRGVNNEQFF
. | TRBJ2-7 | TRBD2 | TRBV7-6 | TGTGCCAGCAGCGAACTAGCGGCCCCGAGCTCCTACGAGCAGTACTTC | CASSELAAPSSYEQYF
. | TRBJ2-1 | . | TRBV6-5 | TGTGCCAGCAGAACCTCCTCTCGGGATGAGCAGTTCTTC | CASRTSSRDEQFF
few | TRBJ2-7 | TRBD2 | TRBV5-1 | TGCGCCAGCAGGCCGATAGCGGGAGGGCGGGAGTACGAGCAGTACTTC | CASRPIAGGREYEQYF
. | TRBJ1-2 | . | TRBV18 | TGTGCCAGCTCCCGACAGGACGGCTACACCTTC | CASSRQDGYTF
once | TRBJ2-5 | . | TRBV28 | TGTGCCAGCAGTTTGGACTTACGGGGAATACAAGAGACCCAGTACTTC | CASSLDLRGIQETQYF
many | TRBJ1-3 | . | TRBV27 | TGTGCCAGCAGTTCACTCAGGGTGTGGGTCTCTGGAAACACCATATATTTT | CASSSLRVWVSGNTIYF
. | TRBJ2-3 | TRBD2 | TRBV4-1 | TGCGCCAGCAGCCAAGATGGAACTAGCGGGAGTACAGATACGCAGTATTTT | CASSQDGTSGSTDTQYF
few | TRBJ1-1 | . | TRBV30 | TGTGCCCACAGGTGGGTGAACACTGAAGCTTTCTTT | CAHRWVNTEAFF
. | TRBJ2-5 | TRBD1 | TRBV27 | TGTGCCAGCCGACAAACCAACAGGGGCTCCCAAGAGACCCAGTACTTC | CASRQTNRGSQETQYF
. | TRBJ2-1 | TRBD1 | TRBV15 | TGTGCCACCAGCAGAGATACAGGGGTCTACAATGAGCAGTTCTTC | CATSRDTGVYNEQFF
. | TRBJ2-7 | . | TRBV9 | TGTGCCAGCAGCGTAGGGGAGGAGCAGTACTTC | CASSVGEEQYF
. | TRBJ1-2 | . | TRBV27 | TGTGCCAGCAGTCGATTTGGGTGGCAGGGCTATGGCTACACCTTC | CASSRFGWQGYGYTF
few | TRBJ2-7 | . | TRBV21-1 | TGTGCCAGCAGCAAAGTAGCGGGGTCGGACGAGCAGTACTTC | CASSKVAGSDEQYF
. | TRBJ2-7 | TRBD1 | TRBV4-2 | TGTGCCAGCAGCCGAACGACCGAAGGGGGCTTGGGCTACGAGCAGTACTTC | CASSRTTEGGLGYEQYF
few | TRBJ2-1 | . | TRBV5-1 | TGCGCCAGCAGCTTGGAAGGAGCAGTCTCCTACAATGAGCAGTTCTTC | CASSLEGAVSYNEQFF
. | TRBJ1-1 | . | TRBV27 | TGTGCCAGCAGGATAGGCAAGGGAACTGAAGCTTTCTTT | CASRIGKGTEAFF
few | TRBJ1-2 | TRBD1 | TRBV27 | TGTGCCAGCAGTTTAAGGAGCTACAGGGGACATGAAGGCTACACCTTC | CASSLRSYRGHEGYTF
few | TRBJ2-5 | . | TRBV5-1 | TGCGCCAGCAGCCCCGCTGGGGGGCAAGAGACCCAGTACTTC | CASSPAGGQETQYF
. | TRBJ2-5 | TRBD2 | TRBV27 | TGTGCCAGCAGTCGGGACTATCAAGAGACCCAGTACTTC | CASSRDYQETQYF
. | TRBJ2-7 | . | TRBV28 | TGTGCCAGCAGTCCACCTGACTATCCCTACGAGCAGTACTTC | CASSPPDYPYEQYF
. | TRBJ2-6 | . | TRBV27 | TGTGCCAGCAGTCGGACGAGCTCTGGGGCCAACGTCCTGACTTTC | CASSRTSSGANVLTF
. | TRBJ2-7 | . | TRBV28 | TGTGCCAGCAGCGTACAGGGCCTATCCGAGCAGTACTTC | CASSVQGLSEQYF
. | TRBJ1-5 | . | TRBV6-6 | TGTGCCAGCAGGGACCGGGACGGATTTAATCAGCCCCAGCATTTT | CASRDRDGFNQPQHF
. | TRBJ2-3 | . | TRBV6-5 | TGTGCCAGCAGTTGGTCTAGACGCACAGATACGCAGTATTTT | CASSWSRRTDTQYF
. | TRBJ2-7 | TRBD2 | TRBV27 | TGTGCCAGCAGCCGACTCCCTAGCGGGAGAGACGAGCAGTACTTC | CASSRLPSGRDEQYF
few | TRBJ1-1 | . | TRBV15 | TGTGCCACCAGCAGAGATGGAGGGGCCGGCCACACTGAAGCTTTCTTT | CATSRDGGAGHTEAFF
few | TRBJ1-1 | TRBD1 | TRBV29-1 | TGCAGCGTTGCCGGACAGGGTCGGGCTTTCTTT | CSVAGQGRAFF
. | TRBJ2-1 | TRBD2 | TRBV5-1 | TGCGCCAGCAGCTATTCTAGCGGGAGAGGTGATGAGCAGTTCTTC | CASSYSSGRGDEQFF
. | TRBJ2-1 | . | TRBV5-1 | TGCGCCAGCAGCTTGAACCCGTACAATGAGCAGTTCTTC | CASSLNPYNEQFF
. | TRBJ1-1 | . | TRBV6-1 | TGTGCCAGCAGATACAGGGCGGGGCACACTGAAGCTTTCTTT | CASRYRAGHTEAFF
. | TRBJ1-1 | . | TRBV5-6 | TGTGCCAGCAGCGGCCACCGGGGACCGCTGAACACTGAAGCTTTCTTT | CASSGHRGPLNTEAFF
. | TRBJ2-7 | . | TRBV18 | TGTGCCAGCTCATCAATGGGGAGGGAGCAGTACTTC | CASSSMGREQYF
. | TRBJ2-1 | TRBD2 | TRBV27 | TGTGCCAGCAGTTTCGGGACTAGCTTCGACAATGAGCAGTTCTTC | CASSFGTSFDNEQFF
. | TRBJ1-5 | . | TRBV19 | TGTGCCAGTAGTATGGGTACAGGTAATCAGCCCCAGCATTTT | CASSMGTGNQPQHF
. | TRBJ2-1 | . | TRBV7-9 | TGTGCCAGCAGCTTATGGGGGGTTCGCAACAATGAGCAGTTCTTC | CASSLWGVRNNEQFF
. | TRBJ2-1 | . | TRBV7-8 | TGTGCCAGCAGCCCCCCCCGTACGGGTTACAATGAGCAGTTCTTC | CASSPPRTGYNEQFF
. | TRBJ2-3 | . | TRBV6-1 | TGTGCCAGCGCGGGCTTCCCCACAGATACGCAGTATTTT | CASAGFPTDTQYF
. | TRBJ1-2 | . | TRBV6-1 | TGTGCCAGCAGTGAAGTTGGCAGGGGAGACTATGGCTACACCTTC | CASSEVGRGDYGYTF
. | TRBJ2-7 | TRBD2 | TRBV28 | TGTGCCAGCAGTTCCGCGACTAGCGAACTCCCCTCCTACGAGCAGTACTTC | CASSSATSELPSYEQYF